The sequence of this TCR beta chain was determined in a study of blood T cell repertoires in COVID-19. Overall study context: The origin of the acute and convalescent COVID-19 samples was the United States, Italy and Spain.

Seattle patient enrollment occurred during active infection, with longitudinal follow-up thereafter. In the source study's methods: Reference gene primer amplification in the assay estimated nucleated cell counts. Libraries were prepared by immunoSEQ multiplex PCR; TCRdb keeps only in-frame clonotypes and omits some of them. V, J and clone size are those of that table, while D and trimming were read from the DNA. The table lists roughly 340,000 clones, about 89% of them singletons. The CDR3 contains 15 residues. Germline V lookup: CDR1 SGHTA, CDR2 FQGNSA. The trim removed 6 bases at V and 1 base at J, leaving 9 bases unmatched.

Sequenced material: peripheral blood. The V gene is TRBV7-2, the J gene TRBJ2-7; 7 bases are shared with TRBD2. This TCR was recovered from a young woman with COVID-19, enrolled during active disease. The CDR3 loop reads CASSSGRGVSYEQYF. The CDR3 DNA is TGTGCCAGCAGTTCAGGACGGGGGGTATCCTACGAGCAGTACTTC. Full variable domain (missing parts from reference TRBV7-2 and TRBJ2-7): GAGVSQSPSNKVTEKGKDVELRCDPISGHTALYWYRQSLGQGLEFLIYFQGNSAPDKSGLPSDRFSAERTGGSVSTLTIQRTQQEDSAVYLCASSSGRGVSYEQYFGPGTRLTVT.